A selection of T cell receptor beta chains follows, all from one sample in a study of T-cell memory formation after mild COVID-19. TCRdb used MiXCR to reprocess the 5' RACE reads, holding one entry per CDR3 protein. This table holds approximately 450,000 distinct CDR3 sequences, 15% to 20% found once. Sequencing input: PBMCs or a T cell subset sorted from them (not recorded which). All receptors come from an adult woman who had mild COVID-19 (a few samples of this study predate the infection). Cell type and time point are not known. Each CDR3 is given with its conserved first and last residue. The D gene is left open where the match is weak. The listing skips clone size in some rows; elsewhere it reads once, few, many or a size class.

clone_size: few
j_call: TRBJ2-1
v_call: TRBV24-1
d_call: NA
cdr3_aa: CATSDLSSNNEQFF
cdr3_nt: TGTGCCACCAGTGATTTGAGTTCGAACAATGAGCAGTTCTTC

clone_size: NA
j_call: TRBJ2-1
v_call: TRBV4-2
d_call: TRBD2
cdr3_aa: CASSQAGAGGPDNEQFF
cdr3_nt: TGTGCCAGCAGCCAAGCGGGGGCGGGAGGGCCTGACAATGAGCAGTTCTTC

clone_size: NA
j_call: TRBJ1-1
v_call: TRBV11-3
d_call: TRBD1
cdr3_aa: CGSSLRGTGIRTEAFF
cdr3_nt: TGTGGCAGCAGCTTACGGGGGACAGGGATACGTACTGAAGCTTTCTTT

clone_size: NA
j_call: TRBJ1-1
v_call: TRBV4-3
d_call: TRBD1
cdr3_aa: CVSNEGYSGTGNTEAFF
cdr3_nt: TGCGTCAGCAACGAGGGGTACTCCGGGACAGGGAACACTGAAGCTTTCTTT

clone_size: NA
j_call: TRBJ2-1
v_call: TRBV14
d_call: NA
cdr3_aa: CASSEDWGMVHNEQFF
cdr3_nt: TGTGCCAGCAGCGAAGACTGGGGGATGGTCCACAATGAGCAGTTCTTC

clone_size: NA
j_call: TRBJ2-1
v_call: TRBV6-5
d_call: NA
cdr3_aa: CASSYMGEADEQFF
cdr3_nt: TGTGCCAGCAGTTACATGGGGGAGGCCGACGAGCAGTTCTTC

clone_size: many
j_call: TRBJ2-2
v_call: TRBV4-1
d_call: NA
cdr3_aa: CASLLPAGELFF
cdr3_nt: TGCGCCAGCTTACTACCAGCCGGGGAGCTGTTTTTT

clone_size: few
j_call: TRBJ2-3
v_call: TRBV7-3
d_call: TRBD2
cdr3_aa: CASSLDLAGGTDTQYF
cdr3_nt: TGTGCCAGCAGCCTGGATCTAGCGGGGGGGACGGATACGCAGTATTTT

clone_size: NA
j_call: TRBJ2-7
v_call: TRBV6-2/TRBV6-3
d_call: TRBD1
cdr3_aa: CASKRTGGEIYEQYF
cdr3_nt: TGTGCCAGCAAACGAACAGGGGGCGAAATCTACGAGCAGTACTTC

clone_size: NA
j_call: TRBJ2-3
v_call: TRBV7-8
d_call: NA
cdr3_aa: CASSLGTAARDTQYF
cdr3_nt: TGTGCCAGCAGCTTAGGTACTGCAGCTAGGGATACGCAGTATTTT

clone_size: few
j_call: TRBJ2-7
v_call: TRBV4-2
d_call: TRBD2
cdr3_aa: CASSQVTSRMYEQYF
cdr3_nt: TGTGCCAGCAGCCAAGTGACTAGCCGGATGTACGAGCAGTACTTC

clone_size: NA
j_call: TRBJ2-1
v_call: TRBV3-1
d_call: NA
cdr3_aa: CASSQRGGLQFF
cdr3_nt: TGTGCCAGCAGCCAAAGAGGGGGACTACAGTTCTTC

clone_size: once
j_call: TRBJ1-1
v_call: TRBV30
d_call: NA
cdr3_aa: CAWRARVVAGAAFF
cdr3_nt: TGTGCCTGGAGGGCTCGGGTTGTTGCTGGAGCGGCTTTCTTT

clone_size: few
j_call: TRBJ1-1
v_call: TRBV18
d_call: TRBD1
cdr3_aa: CASSPDRGIGPKTEAFF
cdr3_nt: TGTGCCAGCTCACCAGACAGGGGAATTGGCCCAAAGACTGAAGCTTTCTTT

clone_size: NA
j_call: TRBJ2-5
v_call: TRBV7-3
d_call: NA
cdr3_aa: CASRKPGETQYF
cdr3_nt: TGTGCCAGCAGGAAACCGGGGGAGACCCAGTACTTC

clone_size: NA
j_call: TRBJ2-7
v_call: TRBV29-1
d_call: TRBD2
cdr3_aa: CSGILADQTYEQYF
cdr3_nt: TGCAGCGGAATACTAGCGGATCAGACCTACGAGCAGTACTTC

clone_size: NA
j_call: TRBJ1-1
v_call: TRBV30
d_call: NA
cdr3_aa: CAWEATLGGTEAFF
cdr3_nt: TGTGCCTGGGAAGCTACATTGGGGGGGACTGAAGCTTTCTTT

clone_size: few
j_call: TRBJ1-2
v_call: TRBV7-2
d_call: NA
cdr3_aa: CASSLGRRAGYTF
cdr3_nt: TGTGCCAGCAGCTTGGGGCGGAGGGCTGGCTACACCTTC

clone_size: NA
j_call: TRBJ1-2
v_call: TRBV7-9
d_call: NA
cdr3_aa: CASSPPGQTANYGYTF
cdr3_nt: TGTGCCAGCAGCCCCCCCGGGCAGACAGCTAACTATGGCTACACCTTC

clone_size: NA
j_call: TRBJ1-1
v_call: TRBV30
d_call: NA
cdr3_aa: CAWSRGVNTEAFF
cdr3_nt: TGTGCCTGGTCCCGGGGGGTGAACACTGAAGCTTTCTTT

clone_size: NA
j_call: TRBJ2-1
v_call: TRBV5-1
d_call: TRBD1
cdr3_aa: CASSLAEGGPGEQFF
cdr3_nt: TGCGCCAGCAGCTTGGCCGAAGGGGGCCCCGGGGAGCAGTTCTTC

clone_size: NA
j_call: TRBJ2-7
v_call: TRBV5-1
d_call: TRBD1
cdr3_aa: CASNRDRANEQYF
cdr3_nt: TGCGCCAGCAACCGGGACAGGGCTAACGAGCAGTACTTC

clone_size: NA
j_call: TRBJ2-2
v_call: TRBV12-3/TRBV12-4
d_call: TRBD1
cdr3_aa: CASRKGWGQSGRNDGELFF
cdr3_nt: TGTGCCAGCAGGAAAGGATGGGGACAGTCTGGGCGGAATGATGGGGAGCTGTTTTTT

clone_size: few
j_call: TRBJ2-5
v_call: TRBV12-3/TRBV12-4
d_call: TRBD2
cdr3_aa: CASSFGTGGPGETQYF
cdr3_nt: TGTGCCAGCAGTTTTGGAACGGGAGGGCCAGGAGAGACCCAGTACTTC

clone_size: few
j_call: TRBJ2-7
v_call: TRBV9
d_call: NA
cdr3_aa: CASSVDADPSYEQYF
cdr3_nt: TGTGCCAGCAGCGTAGACGCGGACCCCTCCTACGAGCAGTACTTC

clone_size: NA
j_call: TRBJ2-3
v_call: TRBV20-1
d_call: TRBD2
cdr3_aa: CSASGRVTDTQYF
cdr3_nt: TGCAGTGCTAGCGGGAGGGTCACAGATACGCAGTATTTT

clone_size: few
j_call: TRBJ2-5
v_call: TRBV7-9
d_call: TRBD2
cdr3_aa: CASSSPGLAETQYF
cdr3_nt: TGTGCCAGCAGCTCCCCGGGACTAGCGGAGACCCAGTACTTC

clone_size: NA
j_call: TRBJ1-1
v_call: TRBV20-1
d_call: NA
cdr3_aa: CSASSWVGGTEAFF
cdr3_nt: TGCAGTGCTAGTTCGTGGGTGGGAGGGACTGAAGCTTTCTTT

clone_size: NA
j_call: TRBJ2-2
v_call: TRBV5-1
d_call: NA
cdr3_aa: CASSLKDPGAGELFF
cdr3_nt: TGCGCCAGCAGCTTGAAGGATCCTGGGGCCGGGGAGCTGTTTTTT

clone_size: NA
j_call: TRBJ2-1
v_call: TRBV7-2
d_call: TRBD2
cdr3_aa: CASSLVGGGSYNEQFF
cdr3_nt: TGTGCCAGCAGCTTAGTCGGGGGAGGGTCCTACAATGAGCAGTTCTTC

clone_size: few
j_call: TRBJ1-2
v_call: TRBV18
d_call: TRBD1
cdr3_aa: CASSPTRQGGYTF
cdr3_nt: TGTGCCAGCTCACCTACCAGACAGGGGGGATACACCTTC

clone_size: NA
j_call: TRBJ2-2
v_call: TRBV7-8
d_call: NA
cdr3_aa: CASSPQGPAGELFF
cdr3_nt: TGTGCCAGCAGCCCACAGGGTCCGGCCGGGGAGCTGTTTTTT

clone_size: few
j_call: TRBJ2-7
v_call: TRBV10-3
d_call: TRBD1
cdr3_aa: CAISETRDRKSYEQYF
cdr3_nt: TGTGCCATCAGTGAGACCCGGGACAGGAAGTCCTACGAGCAGTACTTC

clone_size: few
j_call: TRBJ1-2
v_call: TRBV7-9
d_call: NA
cdr3_aa: CASSPPQPFARPPDGYTF
cdr3_nt: TGTGCCAGCAGCCCGCCCCAACCTTTTGCCCGGCCGCCTGATGGCTACACCTTC

clone_size: NA
j_call: TRBJ2-2
v_call: TRBV11-3
d_call: NA
cdr3_aa: CASSLGGLAIGELFF
cdr3_nt: TGTGCCAGCAGCTTAGGAGGTCTGGCGATCGGGGAGCTGTTTTTT

clone_size: few
j_call: TRBJ2-3
v_call: TRBV24-1
d_call: TRBD2
cdr3_aa: CATSDPGTSGGTDTQYF
cdr3_nt: TGTGCCACCAGTGATCCCGGGACTAGCGGTGGCACAGATACGCAGTATTTT

clone_size: many
j_call: TRBJ1-1
v_call: TRBV11-2
d_call: NA
cdr3_aa: CASSLKRNTEAFF
cdr3_nt: TGTGCCAGCAGCTTAAAGAGGAACACTGAAGCTTTCTTT

clone_size: NA
j_call: TRBJ2-5
v_call: TRBV5-6
d_call: NA
cdr3_aa: CASSLTLVGLGIETQYF
cdr3_nt: TGTGCCAGCAGCTTGACCCTGGTCGGTCTTGGGATCGAGACCCAGTACTTC

clone_size: many
j_call: TRBJ1-1
v_call: TRBV4-3
d_call: NA
cdr3_aa: CASSLAQGLNTEAFF
cdr3_nt: TGCGCCAGCAGCTTAGCCCAGGGACTGAACACTGAAGCTTTCTTT

clone_size: NA
j_call: TRBJ1-2
v_call: TRBV5-1
d_call: NA
cdr3_aa: CASSLEQGGGYTF
cdr3_nt: TGCGCCAGCAGCTTGGAACAGGGAGGCGGCTACACCTTC

clone_size: NA
j_call: TRBJ2-1
v_call: TRBV5-6
d_call: TRBD2
cdr3_aa: CASTGLAGINEQFF
cdr3_nt: TGTGCCAGCACCGGACTAGCGGGGATTAATGAGCAGTTCTTC

clone_size: few
j_call: TRBJ2-7
v_call: TRBV9
d_call: TRBD2
cdr3_aa: CASSVGASGVYEQYF
cdr3_nt: TGTGCCAGCAGCGTAGGGGCTAGCGGGGTTTACGAGCAGTACTTC

clone_size: few
j_call: TRBJ2-1
v_call: TRBV23-1
d_call: TRBD1
cdr3_aa: CASSPLTDRASEQFF
cdr3_nt: TGCGCCAGCAGTCCATTAACCGACAGGGCTAGTGAGCAGTTCTTC

clone_size: NA
j_call: TRBJ2-1
v_call: TRBV6-2/TRBV6-3
d_call: NA
cdr3_aa: CASIVPGQVVNEQFF
cdr3_nt: TGTGCCAGCATTGTCCCTGGGCAAGTGGTCAATGAGCAGTTCTTC